This T cell receptor beta chain was obtained from a study of control samples from healthy donors and cancer patients. This CDR3 is 17 amino acids long. Germline-derived CDR1 and CDR2 are MGHRA and YSYEKL. V was pared by 3 bases and J by 6 bases, with 14 bases of the junction left unmatched. Clones were sequenced by immunoSEQ multiplex PCR, and TCRdb holds only the in-frame ones, with some missing. The repertoire includes fewer than 100,000 clones, 82% of them detected once, and approximately 9.4% sits in the top ten. The source of this sequence is a woman aged 55-69 years in good health. The chain recombines TRBV4-1 with TRBJ1-2, with 9 bases matching TRBD1. Sequenced sample: blood. CDR3 in DNA: TGCGCCAGCAGCCAGAAGATCACAGGGGGCGAGAAGGATGGCTACACCTTC. Translated, it gives CASSQKITGGEKDGYTF.